This T cell receptor beta chain was observed in a study of shared clonotypes between healthy human individuals. Study-wide results and caveats: Relative to their counterparts shared across all four donors, non-shared clonotypes exhibited diminished generation probabilities. The expectation was that sequencing depth would affect clonotype sharing among donors. Memory subsets generally showed smaller estimated richness than naive subsets did.

Per the authors' pipeline: Junction-only sequences produced by ImmunoSEQ had no quality scores, so filtering differed. Assay: immunoSEQ multiplex PCR; the TCRdb copy retains only in-frame clones and omits some. That table furnishes V, J and clone size, whereas the DNA furnished D and trimming. The sample lists roughly 2,000,000 clones, 93% occurring once. Trimming shortened V by 6 bases and J by 7 bases, and 24 bases separated the two germline ends. The CDR3 loop spans 16 amino acids. The germline gives CDR1 MGHDK, CDR2 SYGVNS. CD8 cells regarded as naive lacked CD45RO, were positively chosen for CCR7, and omitted terminally differentiated effector memory CD45RA+ cells. Concerning this clone: The antigen remains unidentified.

Sequences were obtained from naive CD8+ T cells from PBMCs. The clonotype originates from a young man in good health. Some clones in this sample may be carry-over from other donors' samples. The chain combines TRBV25-1 with TRBJ2-5; a weak D match, TRBD2 (6 bases). The CDR3 spells CASSGPGVPIPSTQYF. CDR3 nucleotide sequence: TGTGCCAGCAGCGGACCGGGAGTCCCGATCCCGTCGACCCAGTACTTC.